What follows is one TCR beta chain and its context. Antigen: not known. Time point given: week 3, after first cycle of checkpoint inhibitor. The source of the sample is a study of blood T cell dynamics during melanoma immunotherapy. Study background: Standard first-line treatment here was pembrolizumab or nivolumab plus ipilimumab in metastatic melanoma.

Overall study results and limits: Whether repertoire-driving clones were melanoma-specific could not be determined.

Each bulk PBMC sample had roughly 400 ng DNA loaded. The repertoire was sequenced with immunoSEQ multiplex PCR; TCRdb's copy has only in-frame clones and lacks some. The repertoire holds roughly 9,000 clones, over 75% seen once, with about 1% in the top ten. CDR1 MNHEY and CDR2 SVGAGI come from the germline V gene. The CDR3 covers 12 residues. Trimming took 5 bases from V and 6 from J, leaving 11 bases between them. Material: blood, obtained from a patient treated with checkpoint blockade. This rearrangement joins TRBV6-5 to TRBJ2-7, with D perhaps being TRBD1 or TRBD2 (5 bases each). The sequence was collected from a human donor with melanoma. The CDR3 is CASSGTYPEQYF. In nucleotides, the CDR3 is TGTGCCAGCAGTGGGACCTACCCCGAGCAGTACTTC.